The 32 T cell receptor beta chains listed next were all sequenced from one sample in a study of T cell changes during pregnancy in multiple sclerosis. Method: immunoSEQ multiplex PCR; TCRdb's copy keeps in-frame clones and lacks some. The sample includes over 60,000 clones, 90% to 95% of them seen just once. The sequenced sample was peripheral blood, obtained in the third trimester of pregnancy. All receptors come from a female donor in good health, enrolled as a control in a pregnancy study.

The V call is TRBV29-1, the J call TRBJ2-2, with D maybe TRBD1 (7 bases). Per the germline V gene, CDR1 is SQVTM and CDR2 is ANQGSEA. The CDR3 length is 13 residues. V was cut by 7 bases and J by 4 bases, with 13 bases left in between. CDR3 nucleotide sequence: TGCAGCGGGAACAGGGGAGGCACCGGGGAGCTGTTTTTT. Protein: CSGNRGGTGELFF.

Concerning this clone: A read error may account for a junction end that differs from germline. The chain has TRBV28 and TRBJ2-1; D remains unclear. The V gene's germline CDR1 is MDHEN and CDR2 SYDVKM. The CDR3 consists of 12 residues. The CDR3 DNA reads TGTGCCAGCGCCCACCCTGATCTTCCCGAGCTCTTC. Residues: CASAHPDLPELF. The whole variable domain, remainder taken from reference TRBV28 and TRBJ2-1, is DVKVTQSSRYLVKRTGEKVFLECVQDMDHENMFWYRQDPGLGLRLIYFSYDVKMKEKGDIPEGYSVSREKKERFSLILESASTNQTSMYLCASAHPDLPELFGPGTRLTVL.

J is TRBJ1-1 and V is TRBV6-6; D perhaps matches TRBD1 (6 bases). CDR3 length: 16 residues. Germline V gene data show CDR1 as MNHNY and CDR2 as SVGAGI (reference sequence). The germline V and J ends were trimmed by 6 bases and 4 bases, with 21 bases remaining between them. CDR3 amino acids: CASSPPMSGAGTEAFF. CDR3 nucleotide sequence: TGTGCCAGCAGCCCCCCAATGTCAGGGGCGGGCACTGAAGCTTTCTTT.

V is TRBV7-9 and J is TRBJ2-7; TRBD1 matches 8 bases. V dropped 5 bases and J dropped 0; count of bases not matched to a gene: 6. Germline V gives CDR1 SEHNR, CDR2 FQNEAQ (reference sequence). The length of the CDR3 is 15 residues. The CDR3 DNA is TGTGCCAGCAGCATGACAGGGGACCCCTCCTACGAGCAGTACTTC. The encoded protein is CASSMTGDPSYEQYF.

The CDR3 nucleotides read TGTGCCACCAGCAGAGGAGACAGGGCTCTCTCTGGGGCCAACGTCCTGACTTTC. Residues: CATSRGDRALSGANVLTF. The J gene is TRBJ2-6, the V gene TRBV15; 7 bases map to TRBD1. V was pared by 1 base and J by 0 bases, with 6 bases of the junction left unmatched. CDR1 and CDR2 (germline): LNHNV, YYDKDF (reference sequence). There are 18 residues in the CDR3.

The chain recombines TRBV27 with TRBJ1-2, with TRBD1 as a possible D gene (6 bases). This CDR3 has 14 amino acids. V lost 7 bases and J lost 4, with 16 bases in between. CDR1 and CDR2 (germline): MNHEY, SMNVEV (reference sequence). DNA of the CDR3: TGTGCCAGCAATCATAGAGGGGGTGGCTATGGCTACACCTTC. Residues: CASNHRGGGYGYTF.

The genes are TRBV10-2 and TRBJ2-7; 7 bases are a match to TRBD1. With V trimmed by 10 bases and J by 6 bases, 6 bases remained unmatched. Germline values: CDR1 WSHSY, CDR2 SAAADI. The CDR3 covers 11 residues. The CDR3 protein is CATSTGSEQYF. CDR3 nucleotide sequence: TGCGCCACCTCGACAGGGAGCGAGCAGTACTTC.

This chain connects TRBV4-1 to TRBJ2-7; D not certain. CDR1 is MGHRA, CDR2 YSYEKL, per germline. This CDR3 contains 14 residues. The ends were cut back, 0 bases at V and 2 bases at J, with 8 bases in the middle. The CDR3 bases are TGCGCCAGCAGCCAAGATAAGGCGGCCTACGAGCAGTACTTC. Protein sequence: CASSQDKAAYEQYF.

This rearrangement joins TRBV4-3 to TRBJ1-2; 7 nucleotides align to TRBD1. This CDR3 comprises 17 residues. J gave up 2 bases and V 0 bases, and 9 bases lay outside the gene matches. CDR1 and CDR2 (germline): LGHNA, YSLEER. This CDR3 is CASSQDPRGQANYGYTF. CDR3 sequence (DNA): TGCGCCAGCAGCCAAGACCCCCGTGGACAGGCGAACTATGGCTACACCTTC.

The CDR3 DNA follows: TGTGCCAGCAGTCGTTCGGGACAGGGAAATTCACCCCTCCACTTT. Translating it yields CASSRSGQGNSPLHF. The chain links TRBV6-5 to TRBJ1-6, with 9 bases identical to TRBD1. CDR1 MNHEY and CDR2 SVGAGI come from the germline V gene. The V gene end was trimmed by 5 bases and the J gene end by 7 bases; junction bases not matched to a gene: 6. CDR3 size: 15 residues.

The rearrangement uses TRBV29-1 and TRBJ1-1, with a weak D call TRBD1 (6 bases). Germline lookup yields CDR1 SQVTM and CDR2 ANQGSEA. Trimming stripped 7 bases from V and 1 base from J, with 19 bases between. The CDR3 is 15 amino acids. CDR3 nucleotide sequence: TGCAGCGGAGGGGGGGGACGAAATTCGAACACTGAAGCTTTCTTT. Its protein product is CSGGGGRNSNTEAFF. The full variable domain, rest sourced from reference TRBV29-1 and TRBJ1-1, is SAVISQKPSRDICQRGTSLTIQCQVDSQVTMMFWYRQQPGQSLTLIATANQGSEATYESGFVIDKFPISRPNLTFSTLTVSNMSPEDSSIYLCSGGGGRNSNTEAFFGQGTRLTVV.

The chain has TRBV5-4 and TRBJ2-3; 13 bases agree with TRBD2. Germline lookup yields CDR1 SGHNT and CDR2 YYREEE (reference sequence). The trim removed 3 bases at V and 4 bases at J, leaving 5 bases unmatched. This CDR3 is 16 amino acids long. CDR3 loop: CASSWGLAGRADTQYF. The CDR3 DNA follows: TGTGCCAGCAGCTGGGGACTAGCGGGAAGGGCAGATACGCAGTATTTT.

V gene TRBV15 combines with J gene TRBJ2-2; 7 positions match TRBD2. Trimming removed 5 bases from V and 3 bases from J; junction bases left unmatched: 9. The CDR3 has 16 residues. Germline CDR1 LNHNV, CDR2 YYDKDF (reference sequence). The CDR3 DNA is TGTGCCACCAGCGGCGGGGCGAGCGGGGACACCGGGGAGCTGTTTTTT. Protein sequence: CATSGGASGDTGELFF.

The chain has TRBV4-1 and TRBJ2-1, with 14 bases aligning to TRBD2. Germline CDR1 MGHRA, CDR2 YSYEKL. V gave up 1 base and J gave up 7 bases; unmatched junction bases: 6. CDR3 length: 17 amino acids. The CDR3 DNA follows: TGCGCCAGCAGCCAAGCCACCGGGACTAGCGGGAGTAATGAGCAGTTCTTC. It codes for CASSQATGTSGSNEQFF.

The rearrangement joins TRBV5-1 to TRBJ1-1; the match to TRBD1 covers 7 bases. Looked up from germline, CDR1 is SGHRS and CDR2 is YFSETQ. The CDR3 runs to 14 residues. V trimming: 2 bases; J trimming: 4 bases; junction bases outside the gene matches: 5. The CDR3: CASSLRQGGTEAFF. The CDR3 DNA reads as TGCGCCAGCAGCTTACGACAGGGCGGCACTGAAGCTTTCTTT.

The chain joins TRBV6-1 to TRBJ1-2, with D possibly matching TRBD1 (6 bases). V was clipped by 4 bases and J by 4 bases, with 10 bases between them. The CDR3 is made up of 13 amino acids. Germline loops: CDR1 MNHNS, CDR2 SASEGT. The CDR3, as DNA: TGTGCCAGCAGTGCACAGGGAACCTATGGCTACACCTTC. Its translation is CASSAQGTYGYTF.

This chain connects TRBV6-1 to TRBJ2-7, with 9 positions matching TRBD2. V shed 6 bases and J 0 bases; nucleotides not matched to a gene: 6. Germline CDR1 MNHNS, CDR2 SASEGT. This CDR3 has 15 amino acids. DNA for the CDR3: TGTGCCAGCAGCGATAGCGGGAGCCCCTCCTACGAGCAGTACTTC. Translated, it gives CASSDSGSPSYEQYF.

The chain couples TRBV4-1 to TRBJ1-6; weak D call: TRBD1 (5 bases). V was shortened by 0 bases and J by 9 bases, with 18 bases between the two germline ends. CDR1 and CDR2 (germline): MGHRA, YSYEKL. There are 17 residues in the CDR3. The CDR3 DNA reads TGCGCCAGCAGCCAAGATGGTTTTGGGCAGGGAGGTTCACCCCTCCACTTT. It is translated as CASSQDGFGQGGSPLHF.

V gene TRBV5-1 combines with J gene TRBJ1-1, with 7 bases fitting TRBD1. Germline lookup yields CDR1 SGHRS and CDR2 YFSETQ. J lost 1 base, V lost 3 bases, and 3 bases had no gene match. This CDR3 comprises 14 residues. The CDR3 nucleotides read TGCGCCAGCAGCTCGGGACAGCCGAACACTGAAGCTTTCTTT. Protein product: CASSSGQPNTEAFF.

The CDR3 spells CASSYGGDRGYNSPLHF. The CDR3 nucleotides read TGTGCCAGTAGTTACGGAGGGGACAGGGGATATAATTCACCCCTCCACTTT. The chain employs TRBV19 and TRBJ1-6; 10 bases map to TRBD1. The length of the CDR3 is 17 residues. V shed 5 bases and J 4 bases; nucleotides not matched to a gene: 8. Germline lookup yields CDR1 LNHDA and CDR2 SQIVND (reference sequence).

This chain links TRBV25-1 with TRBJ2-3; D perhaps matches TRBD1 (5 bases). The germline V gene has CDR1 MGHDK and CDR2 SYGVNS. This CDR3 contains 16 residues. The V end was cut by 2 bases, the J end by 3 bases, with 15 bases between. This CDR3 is CASSEIQGLRTDTQYF. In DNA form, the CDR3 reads TGTGCCAGCAGTGAAATCCAGGGCCTGAGAACAGATACGCAGTATTTT.

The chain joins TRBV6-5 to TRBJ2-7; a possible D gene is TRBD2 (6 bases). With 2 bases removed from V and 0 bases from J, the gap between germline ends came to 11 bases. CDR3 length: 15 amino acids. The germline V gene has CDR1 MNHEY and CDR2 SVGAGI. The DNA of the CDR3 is TGTGCCAGCAGTTACCTGGGGGGTGGCTCCTACGAGCAGTACTTC. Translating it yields CASSYLGGGSYEQYF.

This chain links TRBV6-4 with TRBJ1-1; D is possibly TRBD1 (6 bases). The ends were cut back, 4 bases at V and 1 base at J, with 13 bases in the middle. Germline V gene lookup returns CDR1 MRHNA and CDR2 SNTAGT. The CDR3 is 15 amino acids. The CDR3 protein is CASSAQQGPNTEAFF. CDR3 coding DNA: TGTGCCAGCAGTGCCCAACAGGGCCCGAACACTGAAGCTTTCTTT.

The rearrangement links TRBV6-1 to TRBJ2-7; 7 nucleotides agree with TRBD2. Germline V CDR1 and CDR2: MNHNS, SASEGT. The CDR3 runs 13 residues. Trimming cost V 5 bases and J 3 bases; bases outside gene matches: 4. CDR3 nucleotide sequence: TGTGCCAGCAGTCCGCGGGGGATCTACGAGCAGTACTTC. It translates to CASSPRGIYEQYF.

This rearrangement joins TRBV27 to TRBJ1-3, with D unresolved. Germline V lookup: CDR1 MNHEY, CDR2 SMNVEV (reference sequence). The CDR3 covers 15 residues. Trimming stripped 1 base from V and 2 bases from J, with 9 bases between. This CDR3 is CASSLLPGAGNTIYF. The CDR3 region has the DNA TGTGCCAGCAGTTTATTGCCAGGCGCTGGAAACACCATATATTTT.

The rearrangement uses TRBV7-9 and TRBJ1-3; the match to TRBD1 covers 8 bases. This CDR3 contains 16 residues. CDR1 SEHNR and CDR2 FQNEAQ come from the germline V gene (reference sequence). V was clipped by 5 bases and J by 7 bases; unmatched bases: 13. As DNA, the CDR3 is TGTGCCAGCAGCCCTAGGCCGGACAGGGTTACGAACACCATATATTTT. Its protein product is CASSPRPDRVTNTIYF.

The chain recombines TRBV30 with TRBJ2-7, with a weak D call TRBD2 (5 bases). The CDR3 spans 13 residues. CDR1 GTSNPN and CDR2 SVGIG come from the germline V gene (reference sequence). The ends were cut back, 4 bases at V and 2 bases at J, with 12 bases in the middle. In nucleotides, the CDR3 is TGTGCCTGGAATCCGGGGATCACCTACGAGCAGTACTTC. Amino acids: CAWNPGITYEQYF.

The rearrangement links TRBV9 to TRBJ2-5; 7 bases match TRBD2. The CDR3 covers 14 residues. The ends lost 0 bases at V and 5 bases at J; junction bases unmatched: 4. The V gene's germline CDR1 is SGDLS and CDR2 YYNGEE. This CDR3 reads CASSVGLAGETQYF. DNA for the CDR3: TGTGCCAGCAGCGTAGGACTAGCCGGGGAGACCCAGTACTTC.

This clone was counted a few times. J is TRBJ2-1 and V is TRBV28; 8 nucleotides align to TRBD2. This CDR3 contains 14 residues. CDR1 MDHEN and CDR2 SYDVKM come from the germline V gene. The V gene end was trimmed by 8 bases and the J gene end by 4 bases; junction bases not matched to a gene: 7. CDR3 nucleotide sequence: TGTGCCAGCCGGACTAGCCGGCCTTACAATGAGCAGTTCTTC. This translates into CASRTSRPYNEQFF.

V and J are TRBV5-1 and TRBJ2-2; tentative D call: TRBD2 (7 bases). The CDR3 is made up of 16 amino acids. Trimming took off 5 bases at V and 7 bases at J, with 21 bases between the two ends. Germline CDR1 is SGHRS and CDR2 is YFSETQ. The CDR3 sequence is CASRTRTGGFNGELFF. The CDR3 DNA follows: TGCGCCAGCAGGACACGCACGGGGGGCTTTAACGGGGAGCTGTTTTTT.

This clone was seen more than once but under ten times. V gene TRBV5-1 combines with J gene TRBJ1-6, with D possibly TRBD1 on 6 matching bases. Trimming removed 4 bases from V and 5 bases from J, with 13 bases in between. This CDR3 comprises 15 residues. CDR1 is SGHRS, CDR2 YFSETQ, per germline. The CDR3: CASSEQGGNNSPLHF. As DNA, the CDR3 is TGCGCCAGCAGCGAACAGGGTGGCAATAATTCACCCCTCCACTTT.

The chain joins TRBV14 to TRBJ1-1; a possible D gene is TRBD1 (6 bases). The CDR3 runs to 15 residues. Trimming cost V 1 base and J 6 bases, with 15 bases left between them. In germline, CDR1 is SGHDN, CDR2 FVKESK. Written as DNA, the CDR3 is TGTGCCAGCAGCCAAGCAGGGGTCAGGGTCGCTGAAGCTTTCTTT. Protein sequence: CASSQAGVRVAEAFF.